The 28 T cell receptor beta chains listed next were all sequenced from one sample in a study of blood T cells in healthy people across ages. Alongside a J-beta primer mix, a sample-barcoded 5' primer served in a second PCR lasting 7 to 11 cycles. From the 5' RACE reads, TCRdb called clonotypes with MiXCR, one entry per CDR3 protein. The repertoire consists of some 940,000 distinct CDR3 sequences, with 25% to 35% occurring once and the leading ten covering 10%. Another study also made use of these data, one on T cells of mothers and their children.

The specimen sequenced was blood. These receptors were collected from a woman between 40 and 55 years old in good health.

This clonotype turned up a few times. V usage is TRBV20-1 and J usage is TRBJ1-3, with 9 positions matching TRBD1. Germline V CDR1 and CDR2: DFQATT, SNEGSKA (reference sequence). The CDR3 runs 13 residues. J gave up 4 bases and V 5 bases, and 3 bases lay outside the gene matches. CDR3 sequence reads: CSAGTGLGNTIYF. The CDR3 region has the DNA TGCAGTGCTGGGACAGGGCTCGGAAACACCATATATTTT.

The chain employs TRBV4-1 and TRBJ2-7; 8 bases are shared with TRBD1. There are 15 residues in the CDR3. CDR1 is MGHRA and CDR2 is YSYEKL in the germline V gene. J gave up 6 bases and V 3 bases, and 10 bases lay outside the gene matches. CDR3 coding DNA: TGCGCCAGCAGCCAGACCCACAGGGGGTTCGTCGAGCAGTACTTC. Residues: CASSQTHRGFVEQYF.

This clonotype was detected ten times or more. This chain joins TRBV10-3 and TRBJ2-7; D is unresolved. In germline, CDR1 is ENHRY, CDR2 SYGVKD. V shed 3 bases and J shed 4 bases, with 4 bases lying between them. The CDR3 consists of 11 residues. Written as DNA, the CDR3 is TGTGCCATCAGTGACGGTTACGAGCAGTACTTC. The encoded protein is CAISDGYEQYF.

Concerning this clonotype: A clone one base away is much larger, so this may be a read error. The chain links TRBV4-1 to TRBJ2-4; the D gene could be TRBD1 or TRBD2 (5 bases each). The CDR3 sequence is 14 residues long. V lost 2 bases, J lost 13 bases, and 18 bases lay in between. CDR1 MGHRA and CDR2 YSYEKL come from the germline V gene. The CDR3 DNA reads TGCGCCAGCAGCCAAAGGAAGGGAATGGGGGAGCAGTACTTC. Amino acid sequence: CASSQRKGMGEQYF.

This clonotype appeared a few times. The chain joins TRBV28 to TRBJ2-5; D call uncertain. This CDR3 contains 14 residues. Trimming stripped 6 bases from V and 1 base from J, with 12 bases between. Germline V gene sequence: CDR1 MDHEN, CDR2 SYDVKM. CDR3 DNA sequence: TGTGCCAGCAGGACGGACGGAATCCAAGAGACCCAGTACTTC. It specifies CASRTDGIQETQYF. The variable domain in full, completed from reference TRBV28 and TRBJ2-5, reads DVKVTQSSRYLVKRTGEKVFLECVQDMDHENMFWYRQDPGLGLRLIYFSYDVKMKEKGDIPEGYSVSREKKERFSLILESASTNQTSMYLCASRTDGIQETQYFGPGTRLLVL.

The chain recombines TRBV5-1 with TRBJ2-1; 11 nucleotides line up with TRBD2. The V and J ends lost 5 bases and 7 bases, in that order; junction bases with no gene match: 11. The CDR3 spans 16 residues. Germline V gives CDR1 SGHRS, CDR2 YFSETQ. As DNA, the CDR3 is TGCGCCAGCAGTCCTAACCCCGGGACTAGCGGAAATGAGCAGTTCTTC. Protein sequence: CASSPNPGTSGNEQFF.

This clonotype has more than one count but fewer than ten. The V call is TRBV20-1, the J call TRBJ1-2; D might be TRBD1 (6 bases). Germline values: CDR1 DFQATT, CDR2 SNEGSKA (reference sequence). Trimming removed 0 bases from V and 7 bases from J, with 12 bases in between. This CDR3 has 13 amino acids. The CDR3 is CSARDWKGGGYTF. CDR3 nucleotide sequence: TGCAGTGCTAGAGATTGGAAGGGGGGTGGCTACACCTTC.

This clonotype came up many times. The chain combines TRBV29-1 with TRBJ1-2; TRBD1 might be the D (5 bases). The CDR3 length is 13 residues. The germline gives CDR1 SQVTM, CDR2 ANQGSEA. V lost 7 bases, J lost 2 bases, and 14 bases lay in between. The CDR3 loop reads CSGAIGVNYGYTF. DNA for the CDR3: TGCAGCGGCGCAATAGGGGTGAACTATGGCTACACCTTC.

This clonotype has ten or more counts. This chain links TRBV13 with TRBJ2-1; a weak D match, TRBD2 (7 bases). The CDR3 consists of 14 residues. CDR1 is PRHDT and CDR2 is FYEKMQ in the germline V gene (reference sequence). The V gene lost 5 bases and the J gene lost 4 bases, with 12 bases spanning the gap. CDR3 sequence (DNA): TGTGCCAGCAGCCAAGGGGGGGTATACAATGAGCAGTTCTTC. Translation: CASSQGGVYNEQFF.

This chain joins TRBV12-3 or TRBV12-4 and TRBJ2-7; D unresolved. CDR3 length: 15 amino acids. Trimming took off 4 bases at V and 3 bases at J, with 16 bases between the two ends. The CDR3 DNA follows: TGTGCCAGCAGTTCGGCAAACATACGGGTCTACGAGCAGTACTTC. Protein product: CASSSANIRVYEQYF.

This clonotype was detected a few times. This chain connects TRBV12-3 or TRBV12-4 to TRBJ2-3; 7 positions match TRBD2. The V segment lost 6 bases and the J segment 5 bases; nucleotides outside the gene matches: 5. The CDR3 loop spans 13 amino acids. The CDR3 loop is CASSQTGGDTQYF. Written as DNA, the CDR3 is TGTGCCAGCAGCCAAACGGGGGGAGATACGCAGTATTTT.

In its sample, this clonotype was seen a few times. V usage is TRBV20-1 and J usage is TRBJ1-1; possible D gene TRBD1, 5 bases. The CDR3 spans 15 residues. Germline V gene data show CDR1 as DFQATT and CDR2 as SNEGSKA (reference sequence). Trimming left V 6 bases short and J 6 bases short, with 23 bases between. CDR3 DNA: TGCAGTGCCCAGGGCAAAAGGGTGGTTTGGGCTGAAGCTTTCTTT. Translation: CSAQGKRVVWAEAFF.

This clonotype was counted once. The chain links TRBV28 to TRBJ2-1; D remains unclear. Germline CDR1 reads MDHEN; CDR2 reads SYDVKM. V lost 6 bases and J lost 0, with 9 bases in between. The CDR3 consists of 14 residues. CDR3 loop: CASSRGISYNEQFF. In DNA form, the CDR3 reads TGTGCCAGCAGCCGTGGGATCTCCTACAATGAGCAGTTCTTC.

On this clonotype itself: A single base separates this from a much larger clone, so it may be a read error. V and J are TRBV18 and TRBJ2-3; D not resolved. CDR3 length: 13 residues. Between the trimmed V and J ends, which lost 2 bases and 8 bases, there was a span of 11 bases. Looked up from germline, CDR1 is KGHSH and CDR2 is LQKENI. The CDR3 DNA sequence: TGTGCCAGCTCACCATACGGGTCAGGTACGCAGTATTTT. Residues: CASSPYGSGTQYF.

Regarding this clonotype: Given a much more abundant clone one base away, this may be a read error. V and J are TRBV4-3 and TRBJ2-1; TRBD1 or TRBD2 may be the D gene (5 bases each). Germline CDR1 is LGHNA and CDR2 is YSLEER. Trimming cost V 0 bases and J 13 bases, with 25 bases left between them. The CDR3 has 17 residues. CDR3 sequence: CASSQEIGAGRGETQFF. In DNA form, the CDR3 reads TGCGCCAGCAGCCAAGAGATAGGGGCAGGGAGAGGAGAGACCCAGTTCTTC.

This clonotype has at least ten counts. V gene TRBV7-9 combines with J gene TRBJ2-5; TRBD2 matches at 9 bases. This CDR3 region has 16 residues. The germline V gene encodes CDR1 SEHNR and CDR2 FQNEAQ (reference sequence). After removal of 4 bases from V and 2 bases from J, the junction contained 8 bases not matched to a gene. CDR3 residues: CASSSIKGLAQETQYF. The CDR3 nucleotides read TGTGCCAGCAGCTCGATAAAGGGACTAGCTCAAGAGACCCAGTACTTC.

The chain couples TRBV7-9 to TRBJ1-6; D is unclear. The CDR3 contains 15 residues. V lost 3 bases and J lost 2, with 8 bases in between. Germline CDR1 SEHNR, CDR2 FQNEAQ (reference sequence). Written as DNA, the CDR3 is TGTGCCAGCAGCTTGAGTCAGGCCTATAATTCACCCCTCCACTTT. This translates into CASSLSQAYNSPLHF.

In this sample, this clonotype turned up many times. The chain joins TRBV21-1 to TRBJ2-5. TRBV21-1 is a pseudogene. This CDR3 comprises 9 residues. This CDR3 is CASSKTQYF. The CDR3 DNA reads TGTGCCAGCAGCAAGACCCAGTACTTC.

The chain carries TRBV6-2 or TRBV6-3 and TRBJ1-1; D is undetermined. The CDR3 loop spans 12 amino acids. Trimming removed 0 bases from V and 5 bases from J, with 4 bases in between. From germline, CDR1 is MNHEY and CDR2 SVGEGT. The CDR3 loop reads CASSYSWTEAFF. The CDR3 bases are TGTGCCAGCAGTTACTCATGGACTGAAGCTTTCTTT.

V is TRBV20-1 and J is TRBJ1-3; 7 nucleotides line up with TRBD1. Germline CDR1 is DFQATT and CDR2 is SNEGSKA (reference sequence). The junction had 5 bases not matched to a gene; V was cut back by 6 bases and J by 0 bases. The CDR3 sequence is 14 residues long. The DNA for the CDR3 is TGCAGTGCCCCGGACAGGTCCTCTGGAAACACCATATATTTT. Protein sequence: CSAPDRSSGNTIYF.

This clonotype was recorded many times. V is TRBV29-1 and J is TRBJ2-1; the match to TRBD1 covers 12 bases. Trimming at V came to 6 bases and at J to 5 bases, leaving 5 bases not matched to a gene. The CDR3 runs 14 residues. Germline CDR1 is SQVTM and CDR2 is ANQGSEA. CDR3 amino acids: CSVAGTGGHNEQFF. The CDR3 DNA reads as TGCAGCGTCGCCGGGACAGGGGGCCACAATGAGCAGTTCTTC.

This clonotype was detected many times. The chain employs TRBV20-1 and TRBJ2-1; D gene uncertain. V gave up 2 bases and J gave up 5 bases, with 10 bases separating them. Germline CDR1 reads DFQATT; CDR2 reads SNEGSKA (reference sequence). The CDR3 sequence is 13 residues long. CDR3 DNA: TGCAGTGCTAGACAAGGATCCCACAATGAGCAGTTCTTC. Translating it yields CSARQGSHNEQFF.

This clonotype came up a few times. The rearrangement links TRBV11-2 to TRBJ1-2; 7 positions match TRBD1. CDR1 is SGHAT, CDR2 FQNNGV, per germline. Trimming took 5 bases from V and 2 from J; bases not matched to a gene: 5. This CDR3 spans 14 amino acids. The CDR3 region is CASSITRGNYGYTF. Here the CDR3 DNA reads TGTGCCAGCAGCATTACCAGGGGGAACTATGGCTACACCTTC.

The V and J genes are TRBV7-2 and TRBJ2-5; D perhaps matches TRBD1 (5 bases). The DNA end is more similar to TRBJ2-7, so the J call may be wrong. This CDR3 is built from 15 residues. Germline V gene data show CDR1 as SGHTA and CDR2 as FQGNSA. CDR3 in amino acids: CASSLEFARDHEQYF. CDR3 in DNA: TGTGCCAGCAGCTTAGAGTTTGCCAGGGATCACGAGCAGTACTTC.

As concerns this clonotype: Likely a read error: the CDR3 ends without its conserved phenylalanine or tryptophan. The chain recombines TRBV5-1 with TRBJ1-5, with 9 bases aligning to TRBD1. CDR3 size: 15 residues. Trimming took 4 bases from V and 5 from J; bases not matched to a gene: 7. CDR1 is SGHRS, CDR2 YFSETQ, per germline. The CDR3 nucleotides are TGCGCCAGCAGCGCTACAGGGGGCCGGGATCAGCCCCAGCATTGT. Residues: CASSATGGRDQPQHC.

The V gene is TRBV29-1, the J gene TRBJ2-3; no firm D call. V gave up 6 bases and J gave up 3 bases, with 10 bases separating them. The CDR3 is made up of 12 amino acids. CDR1 and CDR2 (germline): SQVTM, ANQGSEA. The DNA of the CDR3 is TGCAGCGTCCACAGCCAGACAGATACGCAGTATTTT. Encoded protein: CSVHSQTDTQYF.

This clonotype showed up just a few times. One junction end does not reproduce the germline sequence, and a read error may be involved. The V call is TRBV12-3 or TRBV12-4, the J call TRBJ2-5, with D uncertain. The end of the DNA aligns better with TRBJ2-7, so the J call may be wrong. There are 13 residues in the CDR3. Here the CDR3 DNA reads TGTACCAGCAGTTTAAGTCTCGGCCACGAGCAGTACTTC. Protein: CTSSLSLGHEQYF.

In DNA form, the CDR3 reads TGTGCCAGCAGCCTAGGGTCCATTGAAGCTTTCTTT. Its translation is CASSLGSIEAFF. The chain links TRBV3-1 to TRBJ1-1; D remains ambiguous. Germline V gives CDR1 LGHDT, CDR2 YNNKEL (reference sequence). Trimming cost V 4 bases and J 7 bases, with 10 bases left between them. CDR3 length: 12 amino acids. Variable domain in full (rest from reference TRBV3-1 and TRBJ1-1): DTAVSQTPKYLVTQMGNDKSIKCEQNLGHDTMYWYKQDSKKFLKIMFSYNNKELIINETVPNRFSPKSPDKAHLNLHINSLELGDSAVYFCASSLGSIEAFFGQGTRLTVV.